This T cell receptor beta chain comes out of a study of T-cell memory formation after mild COVID-19. Whole-study results and caveats: Contracting clones from day 15 to 85 had balanced CD4/CD8; later expanders favoured CD4+. CM and EM subsets held most contracting CD4+ clones; EMRA held CD8+ ones. Pre-infection memory carried some responding clones, suggesting that cross-reactive memory joined.

After 5'RACE with constant-segment primers, TCR alpha and TCR beta cDNA libraries carrying sample barcodes and UMIs were obtained. TCRdb re-analysed the 5' RACE reads in MiXCR, keeping a single row per CDR3 protein. This table holds about 100,000 distinct CDR3 sequences, 8.5% to 14% found once. As concerns this clonotype: Its antigen is not identified.

CDR1 is ENHRY and CDR2 is SYGVKD in the germline V gene. Between the trimmed V and J ends, which lost 2 bases and 1 base, there was a span of 6 bases. This CDR3 region has 13 residues. This sequence joins TRBV10-3 and TRBJ2-7, with D perhaps assigned TRBD1 or TRBD2 (5 bases each). The sample taken for sequencing was PBMCs or a T cell subset sorted from them (not recorded which). The receptor was isolated from a man aged 18 to 29 who had mild COVID-19 (a few samples of this study predate the infection). Cell type and time point are not known. CDR3 sequence (DNA): TGTGCCATCAGTGAGGGGACGTCCTACGAGCAGTACTTC. Translated, it gives CAISEGTSYEQYF.